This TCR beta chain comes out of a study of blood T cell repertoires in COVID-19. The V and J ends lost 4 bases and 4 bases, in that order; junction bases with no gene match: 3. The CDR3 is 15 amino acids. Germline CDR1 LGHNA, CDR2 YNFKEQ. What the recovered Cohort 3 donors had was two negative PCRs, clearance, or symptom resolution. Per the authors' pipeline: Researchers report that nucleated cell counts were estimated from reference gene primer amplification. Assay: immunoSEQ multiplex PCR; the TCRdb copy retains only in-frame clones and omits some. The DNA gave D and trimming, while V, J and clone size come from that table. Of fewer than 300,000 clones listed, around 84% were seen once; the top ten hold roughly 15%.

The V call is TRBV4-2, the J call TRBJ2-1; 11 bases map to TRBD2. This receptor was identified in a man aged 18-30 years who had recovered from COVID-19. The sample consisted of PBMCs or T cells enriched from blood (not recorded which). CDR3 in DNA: TGTGCCAGCAGCCCGACTAGCGGGGCTTACAATGAGCAGTTCTTC. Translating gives CASSPTSGAYNEQFF.